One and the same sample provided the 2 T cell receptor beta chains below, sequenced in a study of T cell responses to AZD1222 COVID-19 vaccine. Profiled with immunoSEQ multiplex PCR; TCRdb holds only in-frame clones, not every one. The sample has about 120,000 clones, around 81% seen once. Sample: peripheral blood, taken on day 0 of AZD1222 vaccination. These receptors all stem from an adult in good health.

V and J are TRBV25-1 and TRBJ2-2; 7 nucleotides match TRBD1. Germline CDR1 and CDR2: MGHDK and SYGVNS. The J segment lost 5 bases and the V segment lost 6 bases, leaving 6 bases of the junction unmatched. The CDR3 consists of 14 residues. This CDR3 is CASSPAGGTGELFF. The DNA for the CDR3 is TGTGCCAGCAGCCCAGCAGGGGGTACCGGGGAGCTGTTTTTT.

CDR3 sequence reads: CASSLTDTQYF. Here the CDR3 DNA reads TGTGCCAGCAGCTTAACAGATACGCAGTATTTT. The chain links TRBV5-4 to TRBJ2-3; D gene uncertain. The CDR3 length is 11 residues. Germline loops: CDR1 SGHNT, CDR2 YYREEE (reference sequence). V was clipped by 2 bases and J by 3 bases, with 1 base between them.